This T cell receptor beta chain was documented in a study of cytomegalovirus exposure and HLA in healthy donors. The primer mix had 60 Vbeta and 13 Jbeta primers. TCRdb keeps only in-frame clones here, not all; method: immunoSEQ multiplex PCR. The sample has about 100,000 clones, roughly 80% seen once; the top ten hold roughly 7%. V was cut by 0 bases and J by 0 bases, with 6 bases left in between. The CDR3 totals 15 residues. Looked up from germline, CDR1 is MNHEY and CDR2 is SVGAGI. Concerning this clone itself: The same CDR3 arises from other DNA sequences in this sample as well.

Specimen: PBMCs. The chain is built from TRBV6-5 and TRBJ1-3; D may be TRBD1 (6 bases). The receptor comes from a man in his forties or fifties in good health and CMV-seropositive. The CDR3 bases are TGTGCCAGCAGTTACTCGACAGGCTCTGGAAACACCATATATTTT. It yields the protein CASSYSTGSGNTIYF.